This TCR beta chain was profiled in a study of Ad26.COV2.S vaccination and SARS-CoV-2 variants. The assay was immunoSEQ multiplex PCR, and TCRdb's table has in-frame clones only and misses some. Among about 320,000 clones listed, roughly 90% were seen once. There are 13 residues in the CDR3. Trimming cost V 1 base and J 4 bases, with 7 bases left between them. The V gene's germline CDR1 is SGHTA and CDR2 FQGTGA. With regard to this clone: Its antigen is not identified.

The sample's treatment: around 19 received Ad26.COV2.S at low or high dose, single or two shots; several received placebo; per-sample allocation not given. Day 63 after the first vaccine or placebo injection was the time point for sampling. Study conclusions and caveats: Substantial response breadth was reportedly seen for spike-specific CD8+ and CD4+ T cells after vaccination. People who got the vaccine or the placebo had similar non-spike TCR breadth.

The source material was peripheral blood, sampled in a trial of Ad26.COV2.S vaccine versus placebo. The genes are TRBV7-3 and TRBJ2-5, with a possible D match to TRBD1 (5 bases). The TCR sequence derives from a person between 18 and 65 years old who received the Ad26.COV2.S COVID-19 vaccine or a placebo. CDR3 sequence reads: CASSLRGPETQYF. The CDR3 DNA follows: TGTGCCAGCAGCTTAAGGGGCCCAGAGACCCAGTACTTC.